Listed below are T cell receptor beta chains from one sample, sequenced in a study of blood T cells in healthy people across ages. TCRdb recomputed calls from the 5' RACE reads with MiXCR, one row per CDR3 protein. The sample shows approximately 830,000 distinct CDR3 sequences, less than 80% of them seen only once. The source material was blood. These receptors originate from a man in his thirties or forties in good health. Both conserved end residues are part of each CDR3. Each record gives: V gene, J gene, D gene, clone size, CDR3 protein, CDR3 DNA. The D gene is left open where the match is weak. Size is omitted from some rows. Given values are once, few, many or a class for expanded clones.

v_call: TRBV27
j_call: TRBJ2-5
d_call: .
clone_size: .
cdr3_aa: CASSSLGSGETQYF
cdr3_nt: TGTGCCAGCAGTTCTTTAGGGTCGGGGGAGACCCAGTACTTC

v_call: TRBV20-1
j_call: TRBJ2-1
d_call: .
clone_size: .
cdr3_aa: CSARDLRRGHNEQFF
cdr3_nt: TGCAGTGCTAGAGATTTACGGAGGGGGCATAATGAGCAGTTCTTC

v_call: TRBV27
j_call: TRBJ2-1
d_call: .
clone_size: .
cdr3_aa: CASSLLLSGPHNEQFF
cdr3_nt: TGTGCCAGCAGTCTTCTCCTAAGCGGGCCACACAATGAGCAGTTCTTC

v_call: TRBV18
j_call: TRBJ1-2
d_call: .
clone_size: .
cdr3_aa: CASSYRDANYGYTF
cdr3_nt: TGTGCCAGCTCATACAGGGACGCTAACTATGGCTACACCTTC

v_call: TRBV9
j_call: TRBJ2-2
d_call: .
clone_size: once
cdr3_aa: CASSGGGQRNTGELFF
cdr3_nt: TGTGCCAGCAGCGGGGGGGGACAGAGAAACACCGGGGAGCTGTTTTTT

v_call: TRBV29-1
j_call: TRBJ2-1
d_call: .
clone_size: few
cdr3_aa: CSVDLYNEQFF
cdr3_nt: TGCAGCGTTGACCTATACAATGAGCAGTTCTTC

v_call: TRBV7-2
j_call: TRBJ2-3
d_call: .
clone_size: few
cdr3_aa: CASSPAAFLYF
cdr3_nt: TGTGCCAGCAGCCCGGCGGCCTTTTTGTATTTT

v_call: TRBV27
j_call: TRBJ2-7
d_call: .
clone_size: .
cdr3_aa: CASSLVGGGTSYEQYF
cdr3_nt: TGTGCCAGCAGTTTAGTAGGGGGCGGGACGTCCTACGAGCAGTACTTC

v_call: TRBV7-9
j_call: TRBJ1-2
d_call: .
clone_size: .
cdr3_aa: CASNTGLGNYGYTF
cdr3_nt: TGTGCCAGCAACACAGGGTTGGGAAATTATGGCTACACCTTC

v_call: TRBV27
j_call: TRBJ2-3
d_call: .
clone_size: .
cdr3_aa: CASSFGAYGTDTQYF
cdr3_nt: TGTGCCAGCAGTTTTGGGGCATATGGGACAGATACGCAGTATTTT

v_call: TRBV9
j_call: TRBJ2-2
d_call: .
clone_size: .
cdr3_aa: CASSVAPAVRGGELFF
cdr3_nt: TGTGCCAGCAGCGTAGCACCTGCTGTGCGGGGCGGGGAGCTGTTTTTT

v_call: TRBV9
j_call: TRBJ1-2
d_call: TRBD1
clone_size: .
cdr3_aa: CASPSTGGGYTF
cdr3_nt: TGTGCCAGCCCATCGACAGGGGGTGGCTACACCTTC

v_call: TRBV24-1
j_call: TRBJ2-1
d_call: .
clone_size: once
cdr3_aa: CATSDSLARREQFF
cdr3_nt: TGTGCCACCAGTGATTCCCTAGCCCGGCGAGAGCAGTTCTTC

v_call: TRBV15
j_call: TRBJ2-1
d_call: .
clone_size: .
cdr3_aa: CATSRPLQAYNEQFF
cdr3_nt: TGTGCCACCAGCCGCCCGTTGCAGGCCTACAATGAGCAGTTCTTC

v_call: TRBV3-1
j_call: TRBJ2-3
d_call: .
clone_size: .
cdr3_aa: CASSQTGDTQYF
cdr3_nt: TGTGCCAGCAGCCAGACCGGGGATACGCAGTATTTT

v_call: TRBV25-1
j_call: TRBJ2-1
d_call: TRBD2
clone_size: .
cdr3_aa: CASSEYRAGGPQDEQFF
cdr3_nt: TGTGCCAGCAGTGAATATCGAGCGGGGGGGCCGCAGGATGAGCAGTTCTTC

v_call: TRBV6-1
j_call: TRBJ2-3
d_call: .
clone_size: .
cdr3_aa: CASTARDSRNTQYF
cdr3_nt: TGTGCCAGCACCGCCCGGGACTCACGGAATACGCAGTATTTT

v_call: TRBV7-3
j_call: TRBJ2-5
d_call: TRBD2
clone_size: .
cdr3_aa: CASSPSGGFIQETQYF
cdr3_nt: TGTGCCAGCAGCCCTAGCGGGGGGTTCATCCAAGAGACCCAGTACTTC

v_call: TRBV6-2/TRBV6-3
j_call: TRBJ2-1
d_call: .
clone_size: .
cdr3_aa: CASSTTSSSMKQFF
cdr3_nt: TGTGCCAGTTCGACCACAAGTTCCTCAATGAAACAGTTCTTC

v_call: TRBV5-1
j_call: TRBJ2-2
d_call: .
clone_size: .
cdr3_aa: CASSVQPDTGELFF
cdr3_nt: TGCGCCAGCAGTGTACAACCGGACACCGGGGAGCTGTTTTTT

v_call: TRBV12-3/TRBV12-4
j_call: TRBJ2-2
d_call: TRBD2
clone_size: .
cdr3_aa: CASRTSGGLGELFF
cdr3_nt: TGTGCCAGCAGAACTAGCGGGGGGCTCGGGGAGCTGTTTTTT

v_call: TRBV12-3/TRBV12-4
j_call: TRBJ2-5
d_call: .
clone_size: few
cdr3_aa: CASSFDGKGQETQYF
cdr3_nt: TGTGCCAGCAGTTTTGATGGGAAGGGCCAAGAGACCCAGTACTTC

v_call: TRBV9
j_call: TRBJ1-1
d_call: .
clone_size: .
cdr3_aa: CASSVGGGRNTEAFF
cdr3_nt: TGTGCCAGCAGCGTAGGGGGCGGAAGAAACACTGAAGCTTTCTTT

v_call: TRBV2
j_call: TRBJ2-3
d_call: .
clone_size: .
cdr3_aa: CASEADTQYF
cdr3_nt: TGTGCCAGCGAGGCAGATACGCAGTATTTT

v_call: TRBV9
j_call: TRBJ2-7
d_call: .
clone_size: once
cdr3_aa: CASSVGPGSEQYF
cdr3_nt: TGTGCCAGCAGCGTAGGGCCGGGGAGCGAGCAGTACTTC

v_call: TRBV9
j_call: TRBJ1-4
d_call: .
clone_size: .
cdr3_aa: CASSVGPPGDGEKLFF
cdr3_nt: TGTGCCAGCAGCGTTGGGCCCCCAGGGGACGGGGAAAAACTGTTTTTT

v_call: TRBV10-3
j_call: TRBJ2-1
d_call: .
clone_size: few
cdr3_aa: CAISEVWQGNHNEQFF
cdr3_nt: TGTGCCATCAGTGAAGTTTGGCAGGGTAACCACAATGAGCAGTTCTTC

v_call: TRBV7-2
j_call: TRBJ2-3
d_call: TRBD2
clone_size: .
cdr3_aa: CASSLRDYSTDTQYF
cdr3_nt: TGTGCCAGCAGCTTACGGGACTATAGCACAGATACGCAGTATTTT

v_call: TRBV29-1
j_call: TRBJ2-6
d_call: TRBD1
clone_size: .
cdr3_aa: CSVSDRAAGANVLTF
cdr3_nt: TGCAGCGTCTCCGACAGGGCGGCAGGGGCCAACGTCCTGACTTTC

v_call: TRBV2
j_call: TRBJ2-3
d_call: .
clone_size: .
cdr3_aa: CASSGGAGFTDTQYF
cdr3_nt: TGTGCCAGCAGTGGGGGGGCAGGCTTCACAGATACGCAGTATTTT

v_call: TRBV19
j_call: TRBJ1-1
d_call: .
clone_size: .
cdr3_aa: CASSIEGGNTEAFF
cdr3_nt: TGTGCCAGTAGTATCGAGGGTGGGAACACTGAAGCTTTCTTT

v_call: TRBV3-1
j_call: TRBJ1-5
d_call: TRBD1
clone_size: .
cdr3_aa: CASSQGQVYQPQHF
cdr3_nt: TGTGCCAGCAGCCAGGGACAGGTATATCAGCCCCAGCATTTT

v_call: TRBV5-1
j_call: TRBJ2-1
d_call: .
clone_size: .
cdr3_aa: CASSSSGSGGAYNEQFF
cdr3_nt: TGCGCCAGCAGCTCTAGTGGTTCCGGGGGAGCCTACAATGAGCAGTTCTTC

v_call: TRBV15
j_call: TRBJ2-3
d_call: .
clone_size: .
cdr3_aa: CATSRAGARTDTQYF
cdr3_nt: TGTGCCACCAGCAGAGCGGGAGCACGCACAGATACGCAGTATTTT

v_call: TRBV3-1
j_call: TRBJ2-3
d_call: .
clone_size: few
cdr3_aa: CASSRSEGLTDTQYF
cdr3_nt: TGTGCCAGCAGCCGTTCAGAGGGACTCACAGATACGCAGTATTTT

v_call: TRBV2
j_call: TRBJ2-7
d_call: .
clone_size: .
cdr3_aa: CAGSDNAATGQQYF
cdr3_nt: TGTGCCGGCAGTGACAACGCCGCCACGGGACAGCAGTACTTC

v_call: TRBV7-9
j_call: TRBJ1-2
d_call: TRBD1
clone_size: .
cdr3_aa: CASSLVQGINYGYTF
cdr3_nt: TGTGCCAGCAGCCTCGTACAGGGGATTAACTATGGCTACACCTTC

v_call: TRBV29-1
j_call: TRBJ2-7
d_call: TRBD1
clone_size: .
cdr3_aa: CSVEDGTGVSYEQYF
cdr3_nt: TGCAGCGTTGAAGACGGGACAGGGGTCTCCTACGAGCAGTACTTC

v_call: TRBV5-1
j_call: TRBJ2-3
d_call: TRBD1
clone_size: few
cdr3_aa: CASSLKTGSMRTDTQYF
cdr3_nt: TGCGCCAGCAGCTTGAAGACAGGGTCGATGAGGACAGATACGCAGTATTTT

v_call: TRBV29-1
j_call: TRBJ2-1
d_call: TRBD2
clone_size: .
cdr3_aa: CSVVGSGGSSYNEQFF
cdr3_nt: TGCAGCGTTGTAGGAAGCGGGGGCAGCTCCTACAATGAGCAGTTCTTC

v_call: TRBV29-1
j_call: TRBJ2-4
d_call: TRBD1
clone_size: few
cdr3_aa: CSVDGPIRDRDLNIQYF
cdr3_nt: TGCAGCGTTGACGGTCCTATCCGGGACAGGGACCTAAACATTCAGTACTTC

v_call: TRBV5-1
j_call: TRBJ2-1
d_call: TRBD2
clone_size: .
cdr3_aa: CASSTRGGELNEQFF
cdr3_nt: TGCGCCAGCAGCACGCGGGGGGGCGAGTTGAATGAGCAGTTCTTC

v_call: TRBV18
j_call: TRBJ1-6
d_call: .
clone_size: .
cdr3_aa: CASSSDLSPLHF
cdr3_nt: TGTGCCAGCTCATCGGACTTGTCACCCCTCCACTTT

v_call: TRBV6-6
j_call: TRBJ2-5
d_call: .
clone_size: .
cdr3_aa: CASSYSGYLGVETQYF
cdr3_nt: TGTGCCAGCAGTTACTCGGGATACCTGGGGGTCGAGACCCAGTACTTC

v_call: TRBV9
j_call: TRBJ1-5
d_call: .
clone_size: few
cdr3_aa: CASSVGLSNQPQHF
cdr3_nt: TGTGCCAGCAGCGTAGGTTTAAGCAATCAGCCCCAGCATTTT

v_call: TRBV7-2
j_call: TRBJ2-7
d_call: TRBD2
clone_size: few
cdr3_aa: CASSSLAGGLYEQYF
cdr3_nt: TGTGCCAGCAGCTCATTAGCGGGGGGGCTCTACGAGCAGTACTTC

v_call: TRBV2
j_call: TRBJ2-1
d_call: TRBD1
clone_size: .
cdr3_aa: CASSEEGAPNNEQFF
cdr3_nt: TGTGCCAGCAGTGAAGAGGGGGCGCCGAACAATGAGCAGTTCTTC

v_call: TRBV10-3
j_call: TRBJ2-5
d_call: TRBD2
clone_size: .
cdr3_aa: CAISELRLAGPEQYF
cdr3_nt: TGTGCCATCAGTGAGCTGCGACTAGCGGGCCCAGAGCAGTACTTC

v_call: TRBV29-1
j_call: TRBJ2-7
d_call: TRBD1
clone_size: few
cdr3_aa: CSVVGQGDYEQYF
cdr3_nt: TGCAGCGTAGTTGGACAGGGAGACTACGAGCAGTACTTC

v_call: TRBV15
j_call: TRBJ2-7
d_call: TRBD2
clone_size: .
cdr3_aa: CATSRDRPSGFYEQYF
cdr3_nt: TGTGCCACCAGCAGAGATCGGCCTAGCGGGTTCTACGAGCAGTACTTC